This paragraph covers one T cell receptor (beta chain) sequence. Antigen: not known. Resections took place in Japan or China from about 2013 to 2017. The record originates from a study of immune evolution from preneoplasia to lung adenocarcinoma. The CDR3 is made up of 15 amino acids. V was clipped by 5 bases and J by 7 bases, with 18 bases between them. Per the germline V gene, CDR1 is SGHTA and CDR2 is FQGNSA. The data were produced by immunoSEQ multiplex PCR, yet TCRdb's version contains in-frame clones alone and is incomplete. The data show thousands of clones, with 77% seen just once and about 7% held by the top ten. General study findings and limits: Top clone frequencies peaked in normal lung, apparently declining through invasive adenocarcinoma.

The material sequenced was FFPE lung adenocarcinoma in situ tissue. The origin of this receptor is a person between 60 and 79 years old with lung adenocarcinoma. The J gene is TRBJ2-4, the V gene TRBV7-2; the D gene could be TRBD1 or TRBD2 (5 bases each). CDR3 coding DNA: TGTGCCAGCAGCCTACCGGCCGGGGCCAGGAACATTCAGTACTTC. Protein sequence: CASSLPAGARNIQYF.